This T cell receptor (beta chain) is from a study of T-cell memory formation after mild COVID-19. Background on the study: The two donors had largely donor-specific TCR clusters.

Study results and caveats: Contracting CD4+ clones lay largely in CM and EM, with CD8+ ones residing in EMRA. A second wave expanding day 15 to 37 was CD4+-biased; contracting clones were balanced.

One entry per CDR3 protein, called by TCRdb with MiXCR from the 5' RACE reads. Here the sample spans a few hundred thousand distinct CDR3 sequences, approximately 15% being singletons. Trimming took 9 bases from V and 0 from J; bases not matched to a gene: 9. This CDR3 comprises 15 residues. CDR1 is MRHNA, CDR2 SNTAGT, per germline. This clonotype was seen more than once but under ten times. The target antigen is unknown. The V gene is TRBV6-4, the J gene TRBJ2-3, with 7 bases that match TRBD1. The specimen was PBMCs or a T cell subset sorted from them (not recorded which). This receptor was obtained from a man aged 18 to 35 who had mild COVID-19 (a few samples of this study predate the infection). Cell type and time point are not known. The CDR3 DNA sequence: TGTGCCAGTCGACGCTGGGACAGCAGCACAGATACGCAGTATTTT. Protein: CASRRWDSSTDTQYF.